This entry concerns a single T cell receptor beta chain. This CDR3 contains 17 residues. V lost 0 bases, J lost 0 bases, and 12 bases lay in between. Germline assignment: CDR1 KGHSH and CDR2 LQKENI. Data came from immunoSEQ multiplex PCR; TCRdb stores just in-frame clones and leaves some out. This table has 120,000 or so clones, 79% appearing once. These data originate in a study of blood T cell repertoires in COVID-19. For the study at large: The United States, Italy and Spain supplied acute and convalescent COVID-19 samples. Sources were T cells, B-cell-depleted T cells, or PBMCs; the material itself was cDNA or gDNA.

The sample consisted of peripheral blood. This chain joins TRBV18 and TRBJ1-3, with D possibly TRBD1 on 5 matching bases. The sequence was obtained from a man in his forties or fifties with active or convalescent COVID-19. The CDR3 loop reads CASSPPGTGASGNTIYF. In DNA form, the CDR3 reads TGTGCCAGCTCACCACCCGGGACGGGAGCCTCTGGAAACACCATATATTTT.